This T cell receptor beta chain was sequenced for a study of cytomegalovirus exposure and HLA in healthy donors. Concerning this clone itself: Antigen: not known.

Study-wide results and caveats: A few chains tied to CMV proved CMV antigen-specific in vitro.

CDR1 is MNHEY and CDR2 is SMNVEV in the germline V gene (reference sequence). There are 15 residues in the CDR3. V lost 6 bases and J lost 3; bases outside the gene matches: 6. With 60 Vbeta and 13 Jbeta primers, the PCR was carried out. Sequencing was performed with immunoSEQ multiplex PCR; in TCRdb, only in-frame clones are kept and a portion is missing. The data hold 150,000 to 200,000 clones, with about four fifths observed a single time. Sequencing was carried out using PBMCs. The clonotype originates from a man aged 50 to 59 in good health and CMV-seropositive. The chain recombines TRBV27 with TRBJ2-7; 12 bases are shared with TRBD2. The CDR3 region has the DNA TGTGCCAGCAGCACCCTGACTAGCGGGAGCTACGAGCAGTACTTC. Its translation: CASSTLTSGSYEQYF.